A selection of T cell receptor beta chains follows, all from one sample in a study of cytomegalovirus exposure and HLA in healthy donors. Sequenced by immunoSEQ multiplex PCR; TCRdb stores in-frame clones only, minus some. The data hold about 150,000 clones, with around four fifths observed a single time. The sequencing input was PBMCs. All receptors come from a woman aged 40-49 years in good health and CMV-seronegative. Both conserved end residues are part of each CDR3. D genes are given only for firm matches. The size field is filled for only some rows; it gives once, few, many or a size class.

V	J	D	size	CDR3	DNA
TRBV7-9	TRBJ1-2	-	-	CASSLEQTYGYTF	TGTGCCAGCAGCTTAGAACAGACCTATGGCTACACCTTC
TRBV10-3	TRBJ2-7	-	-	CAISEKQFYEQYF	TGTGCCATCAGTGAAAAACAATTCTACGAGCAGTACTTC
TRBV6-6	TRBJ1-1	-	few	CASRQAQGFPEAFF	TGTGCCAGCAGGCAAGCACAGGGTTTCCCTGAAGCTTTCTTT
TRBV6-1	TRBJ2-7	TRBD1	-	CASSEKDRVYAQYF	TGTGCCAGCAGTGAAAAGGACAGGGTTTATGCGCAGTACTTC
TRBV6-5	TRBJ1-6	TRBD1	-	CASSYLGQGNSPLHF	TGTGCCAGCAGTTACCTCGGACAGGGGAATTCACCCCTCCACTTT
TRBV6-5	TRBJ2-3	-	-	CASSQTRDTQYF	TGTGCCAGCAGTCAGACAAGAGATACGCAGTATTTT
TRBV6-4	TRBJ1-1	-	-	CASSAVANTEAFF	TGTGCCAGCAGTGCGGTCGCGAACACTGAAGCTTTCTTT
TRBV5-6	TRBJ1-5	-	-	CASSSSDRRTQPQHF	TGTGCCAGCAGCTCTTCAGACAGGAGGACCCAGCCCCAGCATTTT
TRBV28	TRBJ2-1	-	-	CASSLPGGGYNEQFF	TGTGCCAGCAGTTTACCGGGGGGCGGGTATAATGAGCAGTTCTTC
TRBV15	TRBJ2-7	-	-	CATSRDTGEAYEQYF	TGTGCCACCAGCAGAGATACAGGGGAGGCCTACGAGCAGTACTTC
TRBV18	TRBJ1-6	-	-	CASSPQEHFNSPLHF	TGTGCCAGCTCACCTCAGGAACATTTTAATTCACCCCTCCACTTT
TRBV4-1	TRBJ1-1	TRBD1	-	CASSRQGENTEAFF	TGCGCCAGCAGCCGTCAGGGGGAAAACACTGAAGCTTTCTTT
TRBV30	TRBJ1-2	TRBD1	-	CAWDRGRYGYTF	TGTGCCTGGGACAGGGGACGCTATGGCTACACCTTC
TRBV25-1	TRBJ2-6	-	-	CASSEFRSTGANVLTF	TGTGCCAGCAGTGAATTTCGGAGCACCGGGGCCAACGTCCTGACTTTC
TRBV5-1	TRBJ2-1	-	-	CASSLSGNEQFF	TGCGCCAGCAGCTTGAGCGGGAATGAGCAGTTCTTC
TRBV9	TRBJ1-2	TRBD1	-	CASSVGGQGANYGYTF	TGTGCCAGCAGCGTGGGGGGACAGGGAGCTAACTATGGCTACACCTTC
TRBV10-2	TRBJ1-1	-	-	CASSGRGLNTEAFF	TGCGCCAGCAGTGGAAGGGGGTTGAACACTGAAGCTTTCTTT
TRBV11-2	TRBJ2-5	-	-	CASSLQGETQYF	TGTGCCAGCAGCTTGCAGGGAGAGACCCAGTACTTC
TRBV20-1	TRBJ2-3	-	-	CSAVRGDTQYF	TGCAGTGCCGTACGAGGCGATACGCAGTATTTT
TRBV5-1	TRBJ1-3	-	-	CASSGLGGGRFGNTIYF	TGCGCCAGCAGCGGACTCGGGGGAGGACGATTTGGAAACACCATATATTTT
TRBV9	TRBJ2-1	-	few	CASSVRDYEQFF	TGTGCCAGCAGCGTACGGGACTATGAGCAGTTCTTC
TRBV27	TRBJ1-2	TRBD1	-	CASSGTGGPYGYTF	TGTGCCAGCAGTGGGACAGGCGGACCCTATGGCTACACCTTC
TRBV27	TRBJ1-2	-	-	CASSLRGLYYGYTF	TGTGCCAGCAGTTTAAGGGGTCTTTATTATGGCTACACCTTC
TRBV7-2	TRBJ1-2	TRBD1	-	CASSWDSSYGYTF	TGTGCCAGCAGCTGGGACAGCTCCTATGGCTACACCTTC
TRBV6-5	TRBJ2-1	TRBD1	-	CATLDRAGNEQFF	TGTGCCACCTTGGACAGGGCGGGCAATGAGCAGTTCTTC
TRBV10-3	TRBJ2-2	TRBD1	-	CAINSWTGPNTGELFF	TGTGCCATCAACTCTTGGACAGGGCCTAACACCGGGGAGCTGTTTTTT
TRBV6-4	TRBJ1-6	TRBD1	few	CASSKEEGANSPLHF	TGTGCCAGCAGTAAAGAGGAGGGGGCGAATTCACCCCTCCACTTT
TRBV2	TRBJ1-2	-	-	CASRGHPTMGYTF	TGTGCCAGCAGGGGACACCCTACTATGGGCTACACCTTC
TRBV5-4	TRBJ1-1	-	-	CASRGGFMNTEAFF	TGTGCCAGCAGGGGAGGGTTCATGAACACTGAAGCTTTCTTT